These 31 T cell receptor beta chains were sequenced from one sample in a study of blood T cell repertoires in COVID-19. Data came from immunoSEQ multiplex PCR; TCRdb stores just in-frame clones and leaves some out. The repertoire holds about 150,000 clones, with approximately 92% as singletons. Sequencing was carried out using peripheral blood. The receptors shown here come from a man between 18 and 35 years old with COVID-19, enrolled during active disease.

Worth noting for this clone: An end of the junction does not agree with germline; a read error may underlie this. CDR3 coding DNA: TGTGCCAGAAGCTTGGTCAGGGGGACGGAAAAACTGCTTTTT. Translation: CARSLVRGTEKLLF. The chain couples TRBV5-3 to TRBJ1-4; 7 nucleotides align to TRBD1. TRBV5-3 counts as an open reading frame of uncertain function. The CDR3 is 14 amino acids.

J is TRBJ2-4 and V is TRBV3-1 (or the pseudogene TRBV3-2), with D possibly matching TRBD1 (5 bases). This CDR3 has 14 residues. In germline, CDR1 is LGHDT, CDR2 YNNKEL (reference sequence). Between the trimmed V and J ends, which lost 0 bases and 6 bases, there was a span of 9 bases. In DNA form, the CDR3 reads TGTGCCAGCAGCCAAGAATGGCAGGGAAACATTCAGTACTTC. This gives the protein CASSQEWQGNIQYF.

The chain has TRBV7-9 and TRBJ2-1, with D tentatively TRBD2 (6 bases). From germline, CDR1 is SEHNR and CDR2 FQNEAQ (reference sequence). V lost 5 bases, J lost 3 bases, and 17 bases lay in between. The CDR3 has 16 amino acids. For the CDR3, the DNA is TGTGCCAGCAGCGGAACCGGGACTCGCGTCTACAATGAGCAGTTCTTC. This encodes CASSGTGTRVYNEQFF.

The chain links TRBV27 to TRBJ2-3, with 12 nucleotides matching TRBD2. Germline loops: CDR1 MNHEY, CDR2 SMNVEV (reference sequence). The CDR3 spans 16 residues. With V trimmed by 6 bases and J by 4 bases, 8 bases remained unmatched. Written as DNA, the CDR3 is TGTGCCAGCAGAACCCCTAGCGGGAGGGCCCCAGATACGCAGTATTTT. It translates to CASRTPSGRAPDTQYF.

This sequence joins TRBV28 and TRBJ1-2; D ambiguous. V dropped 6 bases and J dropped 5 bases, with 16 bases sitting between them. Germline V gene sequence: CDR1 MDHEN, CDR2 SYDVKM. This CDR3 region has 14 residues. The CDR3 DNA follows: TGTGCCAGCAGACCGCCCCAGGAAAGGTATGGCTACACCTTC. It encodes CASRPPQERYGYTF.

The gene calls are TRBV28 and TRBJ1-5; unclear D gene. Trimming took 5 bases from V and 6 from J, leaving 20 bases between them. The germline V gene encodes CDR1 MDHEN and CDR2 SYDVKM. CDR3 size: 16 residues. CDR3 sequence: CASSIRTLRFRQPQHF. In DNA, the CDR3 is TGTGCCAGCAGTATAAGGACTCTCCGGTTTCGTCAGCCCCAGCATTTT.

The rearrangement joins TRBV7-9 to TRBJ1-6; D unclear. The germline CDR1 and CDR2 sequences are SEHNR and FQNEAQ (reference sequence). V was pared by 1 base and J by 6 bases, with 10 bases between. The CDR3 sequence is 15 residues long. Here the CDR3 DNA reads TGTGCCAGCAGCTTAGTGGCGGGGAGTAATTCACCCCTCCACTTT. Amino acids: CASSLVAGSNSPLHF.

The chain joins TRBV4-1 to TRBJ2-7; TRBD1 might be the D (6 bases). The CDR3 extends over 17 amino acids. From germline, CDR1 is MGHRA and CDR2 YSYEKL. V shed 6 bases and J shed 3 bases, with 24 bases lying between them. The CDR3 DNA reads as TGCGCCAGCAGTCCTATCCGGGGAACTCAGGGGAGCTACGAGCAGTACTTC. Residues: CASSPIRGTQGSYEQYF.

This sequence joins TRBV4-3 and TRBJ1-1, with 7 bases fitting TRBD1. The trim removed 2 bases at V and 4 bases at J, leaving 4 bases unmatched. In germline, CDR1 is LGHNA, CDR2 YSLEER. The CDR3 length is 14 residues. CDR3 region: CASSQWAGGTEAFF. In DNA, the CDR3 is TGCGCCAGCAGCCAATGGGCAGGGGGCACTGAAGCTTTCTTT.

The J gene is TRBJ1-2, the V gene TRBV28; TRBD1 matches 8 bases. Germline trimming cut 3 bases from V and 4 bases from J; bases unmatched to any gene: 1. The germline CDR1 and CDR2 sequences are MDHEN and SYDVKM. The CDR3 is made up of 13 amino acids. CDR3 nucleotides: TGTGCCAGCAGTTTTGACAGGGGCTATGGCTACACCTTC. Translating gives CASSFDRGYGYTF.

The rearrangement uses TRBV6-2 or TRBV6-3 and TRBJ1-1, with D uncertain. Germline CDR1 MNHEY, CDR2 SVGEGT. With 6 bases removed from V and 4 bases from J, the gap between germline ends came to 9 bases. This CDR3 has 12 residues. As DNA, the CDR3 is TGTGCCAGCAGCTCAGCTAGCACTGAAGCTTTCTTT. Amino acid sequence: CASSSASTEAFF.

Concerning this clone: Other DNA sequences in this specimen translate into the identical CDR3. The V and J genes are TRBV9 and TRBJ2-7; TRBD1 agrees at 11 bases. The germline V gene encodes CDR1 SGDLS and CDR2 YYNGEE. Trimming at V came to 2 bases and at J to 1 base, leaving 2 bases not matched to a gene. The CDR3 consists of 15 residues. CDR3 residues: CASSVGTGGSYEQYF. CDR3 nucleotide sequence: TGTGCCAGCAGCGTCGGGACAGGGGGATCCTACGAGCAGTACTTC.

The genes are TRBV7-2 and TRBJ2-7; D is ambiguous. The CDR3 extends over 13 amino acids. V lost 5 bases and J lost 1, with 9 bases in between. Per germline, CDR1 SGHTA and CDR2 FQGNSA. As DNA, the CDR3 is TGTGCCAGCAGCGCGGCTTGGTCCTACGAGCAGTACTTC. Its translation is CASSAAWSYEQYF.

This sequence joins TRBV5-6 and TRBJ1-1, with D unresolved. CDR1 and CDR2 from the germline V gene are SGHDT and YYEEEE. The CDR3 is 12 residues long. V lost 4 bases and J 6 bases, leaving 10 bases between the germline ends. The CDR3 sequence: CASSLGRAEAFF. As DNA, the CDR3 is TGTGCCAGCAGCCTGGGGAGGGCTGAAGCTTTCTTT.

The CDR3 DNA reads as TGTGCCAGCAGCTTAGGCAGACAGGGTCGAACCGGGGAGCTGTTTTTT. Protein: CASSLGRQGRTGELFF. The V call is TRBV7-8, the J call TRBJ2-2; 7 bases fit TRBD1. Germline values: CDR1 SGHVS, CDR2 FQNEAQ. The junction had 7 bases not matched to a gene; V was cut back by 1 base and J by 5 bases. The CDR3 is 16 residues long.

The chain carries TRBV27 and TRBJ2-6, with no clear D. Germline lookup yields CDR1 MNHEY and CDR2 SMNVEV (reference sequence). The CDR3 totals 14 residues. V dropped 1 base and J dropped 3 bases, with 4 bases sitting between them. The CDR3, as DNA: TGTGCCAGCAGTTTATTGAGTGGGGCCAACGTCCTGACTTTC. As protein: CASSLLSGANVLTF.

To note about this clone: Relative to the germline gene, one junction end is altered; a read error may explain this. At the DNA level, this CDR3 is encoded by other sequences in the same sample as well. The CDR3 sequence: CASSLGQGRDEQYF. The CDR3 DNA sequence: TGTGCTAGCAGCTTGGGACAGGGAAGGGACGAGCAGTACTTC. The chain is built from TRBV5-4 and TRBJ2-7, with 9 bases lining up with TRBD1. The CDR3 is 14 amino acids. Looked up from germline, CDR1 is SGHNT and CDR2 is YYREEE (reference sequence).

The chain combines TRBV5-8 with TRBJ2-1, with 7 bases lining up with TRBD1. The CDR3 spans 18 residues. CDR1 is SGHTS and CDR2 is YDEGEE in the germline V gene. After removal of 2 bases from V and 1 base from J, the junction contained 12 bases not matched to a gene. The CDR3 DNA is TGTGCCAGCAGCTTCGGACAGGCCCTCTCGGGGTCCTACAATGAGCAGTTCTTC. This sequence encodes CASSFGQALSGSYNEQFF.

This clone was found a few times. This chain connects TRBV2 to TRBJ2-1; a possible D gene is TRBD1 (5 bases). CDR1 is SNHLY, CDR2 FYNNEI, per germline. CDR3 length: 13 amino acids. V lost 6 bases, J lost 0 bases, and 6 bases lay in between. The CDR3 nucleotides read TGTGCCAGCAGGGACAACTCCTACAATGAGCAGTTCTTC. Translation gives CASRDNSYNEQFF.

The rearrangement links TRBV6-4 to TRBJ1-2, with a tentative D call TRBD1 (5 bases). The V gene's germline CDR1 is MRHNA and CDR2 SNTAGT. Trimming left V 3 bases short and J 2 bases short, with 10 bases between. The CDR3 loop spans 14 amino acids. CDR3 nucleotides: TGTGCCAGCAGTGAAATTCCAGGGAACTATGGCTACACCTTC. Translating gives CASSEIPGNYGYTF.

This chain links TRBV7-2 with TRBJ2-7; no definite D call. The CDR3 has 12 amino acids. V lost 6 bases, J lost 2 bases, and 8 bases lay in between. Germline CDR1 and CDR2: SGHTA and FQGNSA. CDR3 bases: TGTGCCAGCAGTAGAGGTGCCTACGAGCAGTACTTC. It encodes CASSRGAYEQYF.

J is TRBJ2-7 and V is TRBV7-2, with D possibly TRBD1 on 7 matching bases. Germline V gene sequence: CDR1 SGHTA, CDR2 FQGNSA. With 1 base removed from V and 2 bases from J, the gap between germline ends came to 12 bases. The CDR3 sequence is 15 residues long. The chain's CDR3 is CASSLEARGAYEQYF. The CDR3 DNA sequence: TGTGCCAGCAGCTTAGAAGCCAGGGGGGCCTACGAGCAGTACTTC.

The rearrangement links TRBV11-3 to TRBJ2-5, with D tentatively TRBD2 (6 bases). The CDR3 extends over 16 amino acids. Trimming shortened V by 5 bases and J by 1 base, and 17 bases separated the two germline ends. The germline V gene encodes CDR1 SGHNT and CDR2 YENEEA. The DNA for the CDR3 is TGTGCCAGCAGCGTGGGGGGAGCAGTAGCCCAAGAGACCCAGTACTTC. This sequence encodes CASSVGGAVAQETQYF.

This chain uses TRBV19 with TRBJ2-3, with D perhaps matching TRBD1 (6 bases). V dropped 1 base and J dropped 4 bases, with 15 bases sitting between them. Looked up from germline, CDR1 is LNHDA and CDR2 is SQIVND (reference sequence). This CDR3 comprises 16 residues. The CDR3 coding sequence is TGTGCCAGTAGTATAGGTGGCAGGGGCTGGGCAGATACGCAGTATTTT. Translating gives CASSIGGRGWADTQYF.

The chain combines TRBV4-2 with TRBJ2-3; 11 nucleotides agree with TRBD2. The ends lost 3 bases at V and 4 bases at J; junction bases unmatched: 9. The CDR3 extends over 17 amino acids. Germline V gene data show CDR1 as LGHNA and CDR2 as YNFKEQ. CDR3 bases: TGTGCCAGCAGCCAGGGTCTAGCGGGAGGATGGGCAGATACGCAGTATTTT. Amino acid sequence: CASSQGLAGGWADTQYF.

This chain connects TRBV15 to TRBJ2-5; weak D call: TRBD1 (5 bases). CDR3 length: 15 amino acids. Germline CDR1 is LNHNV and CDR2 is YYDKDF (reference sequence). The V gene lost 5 bases and the J gene lost 2 bases, with 15 bases spanning the gap. CDR3 residues: CATSPRQRSQETQYF. CDR3 nucleotide sequence: TGTGCCACCAGCCCTCGACAGAGAAGTCAAGAGACCCAGTACTTC.

J is TRBJ2-1 and V is TRBV19; 8 bases are shared with TRBD2. J gave up 11 bases and V 4 bases, and 4 bases lay outside the gene matches. Germline V gene data show CDR1 as LNHDA and CDR2 as SQIVND (reference sequence). The CDR3 totals 12 residues. In DNA, the CDR3 is TGTGCCAGTAGTAGTAGCGGGAACAAGCAGTTCTTC. This codes for CASSSSGNKQFF.

The chain uses TRBV24-1 and TRBJ2-5, with 9 positions matching TRBD2. This CDR3 spans 17 amino acids. The germline gives CDR1 KGHDR, CDR2 SFDVKD. The ends lost 5 bases at V and 1 base at J; junction bases unmatched: 10. CDR3 residues: CATSALHSTSGQETQYF. CDR3 sequence (DNA): TGTGCCACCAGTGCCCTGCATTCGACTAGCGGCCAAGAGACCCAGTACTTC.

The chain has TRBV27 and TRBJ2-1, with D possibly being TRBD2 (5 bases). Germline V gene sequence: CDR1 MNHEY, CDR2 SMNVEV (reference sequence). The V end was cut by 4 bases, the J end by 6 bases, with 16 bases between. This CDR3 has 15 residues. CDR3 in amino acids: CASSSLGGRVNEQFF. CDR3 DNA: TGTGCCAGCAGTTCCCTCGGAGGTCGAGTCAATGAGCAGTTCTTC.

The chain combines TRBV24-1 with TRBJ2-1, with a possible D match to TRBD2 (6 bases). Between the trimmed V and J ends, which lost 6 bases and 3 bases, there was a span of 11 bases. Per the germline V gene, CDR1 is KGHDR and CDR2 is SFDVKD. This CDR3 contains 14 residues. The CDR3 DNA is TGTGCCACCAGTCGTCGGGAGCGCTACAATGAGCAGTTCTTC. It specifies CATSRRERYNEQFF.

This chain connects TRBV7-9 to TRBJ2-3; possible D gene TRBD2, 6 bases. The CDR3 length is 16 residues. From germline, CDR1 is SEHNR and CDR2 FQNEAQ (reference sequence). V was trimmed by 3 bases and J by 4 bases, leaving 17 bases between them. The CDR3 DNA reads TGTGCCAGCAGCTTGGGTCGGACGGGGGTCGCAGATACGCAGTATTTT. This encodes CASSLGRTGVADTQYF.